These 21 T cell receptor beta chains were sequenced from one sample in a study of blood T cell repertoires in COVID-19. The repertoire was sequenced with immunoSEQ multiplex PCR; TCRdb's copy has only in-frame clones and lacks some. The table records more than 450,000 clones, about nine tenths of them present only once. The sequenced sample consisted of PBMCs or T cells enriched from blood (not recorded which). The receptors stem from a woman between 18 and 30 years old who had recovered from COVID-19.

CDR3 protein: CASSQGAIFTDTQYF. The CDR3 region has the DNA TGTGCCAGCAGCCAGGGGGCCATCTTCACAGATACGCAGTATTTT. The chain has TRBV7-7 and TRBJ2-3; 8 bases agree with TRBD1. The CDR3 runs 15 residues. V lost 5 bases and J lost 2; bases outside the gene matches: 6. The germline CDR1 and CDR2 sequences are SSHAT and FNYEAQ (reference sequence).

The V call is TRBV4-2, the J call TRBJ1-2, with 7 bases matching TRBD1. Losses at the gene ends were 2 bases for V and 8 bases for J; bases not matched to a gene: 11. The germline V gene encodes CDR1 LGHNA and CDR2 YNFKEQ. The CDR3 is made up of 15 amino acids. Written as DNA, the CDR3 is TGTGCCAGCAGCCAATCGGACAGGTCGTCTTTCGGCTACACCTTC. Translating it yields CASSQSDRSSFGYTF.

CDR3 nucleotide sequence: TGTGCCTGGAGTGAGGCAGGGAACTATGGCTACACCTTC. Protein product: CAWSEAGNYGYTF. The chain is built from TRBV30 and TRBJ1-2; TRBD1 is a possible D gene (5 bases). V lost 1 base, J lost 2 bases, and 8 bases lay in between. The CDR3 covers 13 residues. Germline V gene lookup returns CDR1 GTSNPN and CDR2 SVGIG (reference sequence). Filled out from reference TRBV30 and TRBJ1-2, the complete variable domain reads SQTIHQWPATLVQPVGSPLSLECTVEGTSNPNLYWYRQAAGRGLQLLFYSVGIGQISSEVPQNLSASRPQDRQFILSSKKLLLSDSGFYLCAWSEAGNYGYTFGSGTRLTVV.

This chain links TRBV12-5 with TRBJ2-7, with D perhaps TRBD2 (7 bases). The CDR3 covers 15 residues. CDR1 is LGHNT and CDR2 is FRNRAP in the germline V gene. Trimming left V 0 bases short and J 5 bases short, with 14 bases between. CDR3 sequence: CASGLVVGGADEQYF. The CDR3 nucleotides read TGTGCTAGTGGTTTGGTAGTTGGGGGGGCCGACGAGCAGTACTTC.

The chain combines TRBV2 with TRBJ1-2; D unresolved. From germline, CDR1 is SNHLY and CDR2 FYNNEI. V dropped 2 bases and J dropped 6 bases, with 7 bases sitting between them. The CDR3 totals 12 residues. The CDR3 spells CASSEWRDGYTF. CDR3 bases: TGTGCCAGCAGTGAATGGAGGGATGGCTACACCTTC.

The rearrangement uses TRBV7-9 and TRBJ2-2; TRBD2 agrees at 8 bases. In germline, CDR1 is SEHNR, CDR2 FQNEAQ (reference sequence). CDR3 length: 15 residues. Losses at the gene ends were 4 bases for V and 2 bases for J; bases not matched to a gene: 3. The CDR3 coding sequence is TGTGCCAGCAGCTCGGGGGGGCCTAACACCGGGGAGCTGTTTTTT. Its protein is CASSSGGPNTGELFF.

The rearrangement uses TRBV2 and TRBJ2-7, with TRBD2 matching 7 bases. J lost 1 base, V lost 9 bases, and 9 bases had no gene match. CDR3 length: 14 residues. Germline V gene lookup returns CDR1 SNHLY and CDR2 FYNNEI. The CDR3 DNA reads as TGTGCCAGTGCCCCTAGCGGTGGGTCCTACGAGCAGTACTTC. Its translation is CASAPSGGSYEQYF.

CDR3: CASRWTGNEGTEAFF. The CDR3 DNA sequence: TGTGCCAGCCGTTGGACAGGGAATGAGGGAACTGAAGCTTTCTTT. The chain combines TRBV27 with TRBJ1-1, with 8 bases that match TRBD1. J gave up 5 bases and V 8 bases, and 13 bases lay outside the gene matches. This CDR3 contains 15 residues. CDR1 is MNHEY and CDR2 is SMNVEV in the germline V gene (reference sequence).

The chain has TRBV30 and TRBJ2-3; 8 bases match TRBD2. V dropped 2 bases and J dropped 8; count of bases not matched to a gene: 9. The CDR3 spans 14 residues. Germline-derived CDR1 and CDR2 are GTSNPN and SVGIG (reference sequence). The CDR3 loop is CAWSPTGGLGTQYF. CDR3 in DNA: TGTGCCTGGAGTCCTACGGGGGGGTTAGGTACGCAGTATTTT.

The gene calls are TRBV7-9 and TRBJ1-5; D unresolved. CDR3 size: 15 residues. Germline lookup yields CDR1 SEHNR and CDR2 FQNEAQ (reference sequence). Trimming cost V 4 bases and J 2 bases, with 12 bases left between them. The CDR3 loop is CASSSGRAGNQPQHF. The DNA for the CDR3 is TGTGCCAGCAGCTCTGGGAGGGCTGGCAATCAGCCCCAGCATTTT.

The chain uses TRBV15 and TRBJ1-4; 9 bases are a match to TRBD1. V was clipped by 0 bases and J by 14 bases; unmatched bases: 7. This CDR3 has 14 residues. Germline V gene data show CDR1 as LNHNV and CDR2 as YYDKDF (reference sequence). For the CDR3, the DNA is TGTGCCACCAGCAGAGATGGGGACAGGGTTTGGCTGTTTTTT. Its translation is CATSRDGDRVWLFF.

CDR3 residues: CAWSEAKNTEAFF. The CDR3 region has the DNA TGTGCCTGGTCAGAGGCCAAAAACACTGAAGCTTTCTTT. The V call is TRBV30, the J call TRBJ1-1; D is undetermined. This CDR3 is 13 amino acids long. Germline assignment: CDR1 GTSNPN and CDR2 SVGIG (reference sequence). The ends were cut back, 5 bases at V and 2 bases at J, with 12 bases in the middle.

The chain combines TRBV24-1 with TRBJ2-7, with D possibly being TRBD1 (7 bases). This CDR3 has 15 amino acids. The V end was cut by 6 bases, the J end by 1 base, with 15 bases between. Germline V lookup: CDR1 KGHDR, CDR2 SFDVKD. CDR3 residues: CATSRESGGSYEQYF. As DNA, the CDR3 is TGTGCCACCAGTCGTGAGTCAGGGGGGTCCTACGAGCAGTACTTC.

This chain joins TRBV11-2 and TRBJ2-2; 10 bases line up with TRBD2. This CDR3 is 15 amino acids long. From germline, CDR1 is SGHAT and CDR2 FQNNGV. V shed 2 bases and J 7 bases; nucleotides not matched to a gene: 4. The CDR3 sequence: CASSLLRTSGGELFF. The CDR3, as DNA: TGTGCCAGCAGCTTATTACGGACTAGCGGCGGGGAGCTGTTTTTT.

This chain links TRBV28 with TRBJ1-2, with 9 bases fitting TRBD1. V was pared by 6 bases and J by 2 bases, with 7 bases of the junction left unmatched. The CDR3 covers 15 residues. Germline lookup yields CDR1 MDHEN and CDR2 SYDVKM. CDR3 sequence (DNA): TGTGCCAGCAGGGCCGAACAGGGGGCCAACTATGGCTACACCTTC. Translation gives CASRAEQGANYGYTF.

The chain joins TRBV30 to TRBJ2-3; maybe TRBD1 (5 bases). Trimming left V 3 bases short and J 3 bases short, with 10 bases between. Germline assignment: CDR1 GTSNPN and CDR2 SVGIG (reference sequence). This CDR3 region has 13 residues. The CDR3 loop is CAWRTKGTDTQYF. The CDR3, as DNA: TGTGCCTGGAGGACGAAGGGGACAGATACGCAGTATTTT.

This clone was observed a single time. The J gene is TRBJ1-1, the V gene TRBV12-5; D is undetermined. V was cut by 0 bases and J by 5 bases, with 4 bases left in between. This CDR3 spans 12 amino acids. Germline assignment: CDR1 LGHNT and CDR2 FRNRAP. In nucleotides, the CDR3 is TGTGCTAGTGGTTTGGTACTAACTGAAGCTTTCTTT. Protein product: CASGLVLTEAFF.

This chain joins TRBV28 and TRBJ1-1; D might be TRBD1 (6 bases). The CDR3 totals 14 residues. Germline CDR1 MDHEN, CDR2 SYDVKM. The ends were cut back, 3 bases at V and 7 bases at J, with 15 bases in the middle. The CDR3 sequence is CASSLLLQGGEAFF. CDR3 DNA: TGTGCCAGCAGTTTGCTTTTACAGGGCGGTGAAGCTTTCTTT.

This chain uses TRBV9 with TRBJ1-1, with a possible D match to TRBD1 (6 bases). The germline gives CDR1 SGDLS, CDR2 YYNGEE. The CDR3 sequence is 15 residues long. Trimming pared 3 bases from V and 1 base from J, leaving 13 bases between. CDR3 amino acids: CASSGLQGRNTEAFF. The CDR3 DNA is TGTGCCAGCAGCGGCCTCCAGGGGAGGAACACTGAAGCTTTCTTT.

To note about this clone: This specimen includes other DNA sequences encoding the same CDR3. The CDR3 region is CASSPGENQPQHF. The CDR3 DNA follows: TGTGCCAGCTCACCAGGAGAGAATCAGCCCCAGCATTTT. This chain connects TRBV18 to TRBJ1-5; D not certain. Between the trimmed V and J ends, which lost 2 bases and 4 bases, there was a span of 6 bases. Germline V gives CDR1 KGHSH, CDR2 LQKENI. CDR3 length: 13 amino acids.

The chain links TRBV5-1 to TRBJ1-3, with D possibly being TRBD1 (5 bases). CDR1 SGHRS and CDR2 YFSETQ come from the germline V gene. The V end lost 1 base, the J end lost 0 bases, and 14 bases lay between the germline ends. This CDR3 is built from 17 residues. The CDR3 spells CASSLTGQPSSGNTIYF. The CDR3 coding sequence is TGCGCCAGCAGCTTGACAGGACAACCCTCCTCTGGAAACACCATATATTTT.